The entry that follows covers one T cell receptor (beta chain) sequence. Its target is unknown. Using immunoSEQ multiplex PCR, the repertoire was profiled, and TCRdb retains in-frame clones only, with some absent. The profile covers some 110,000 clones, with about 90% appearing a single time and around 0.9% taken by the ten largest. The data belong to a study of graft-versus-host responses after intestinal transplantation. J was trimmed by 0 bases and V by 5 bases; bases with no gene match: 7. In germline, CDR1 is SGHAT, CDR2 FQNNGV. The CDR3 contains 16 residues. The rearrangement uses TRBV11-2 and TRBJ1-2; 9 bases are a match to TRBD1. This specimen consisted of unstimulated CD4+ T cells sorted from spleen or lymph node cells, obtained before intestinal transplant. This TCR was recovered from a human donor who received an intestinal transplant. Here the CDR3 DNA reads TGTGCCAGCAGCCCAGACAGGGGGAAACCTAACTATGGCTACACCTTC. This translates into CASSPDRGKPNYGYTF.